The 18 T cell receptor beta chains reported below all come from one sample, sequenced in a study of blood T cell repertoires in COVID-19. Method: immunoSEQ multiplex PCR; TCRdb's copy keeps in-frame clones and lacks some. The table includes about 190,000 clones, roughly four fifths detected once. The source material was peripheral blood. These receptors were taken from a woman in her seventies with active or convalescent COVID-19.

This rearrangement joins TRBV7-9 to TRBJ2-1; 8 positions match TRBD2. The ends lost 2 bases at V and 5 bases at J; junction bases unmatched: 2. Germline assignment: CDR1 SEHNR and CDR2 FQNEAQ (reference sequence). The CDR3 has 14 residues. The chain's CDR3 is CASSLSGSNNEQFF. CDR3 DNA sequence: TGTGCCAGCAGCTTAAGCGGGAGCAACAATGAGCAGTTCTTC.

The chain has TRBV3-1 (or the pseudogene TRBV3-2) and TRBJ1-4; TRBD1 matches 7 bases. This CDR3 is built from 15 residues. V shed 5 bases and J 7 bases; nucleotides not matched to a gene: 10. The germline V gene has CDR1 LGHDT and CDR2 YNNKEL (reference sequence). The CDR3 here is CASSAGATGSEKLFF. The CDR3 DNA reads TGTGCCAGCAGCGCCGGGGCGACAGGGTCTGAAAAACTGTTTTTT.

The V gene is TRBV18, the J gene TRBJ1-5; no clear D. Per the germline V gene, CDR1 is KGHSH and CDR2 is LQKENI. CDR3 size: 13 residues. Trimming shortened V by 6 bases and J by 0 bases, and 6 bases separated the two germline ends. In nucleotides, the CDR3 is TGTGCCAGCTCCCAAAATAGCAATCAGCCCCAGCATTTT. Protein sequence: CASSQNSNQPQHF.

The chain employs TRBV18 and TRBJ2-5, with D hard to call. CDR1 is KGHSH, CDR2 LQKENI, per germline. The CDR3 length is 14 residues. Trimming cost V 2 bases and J 2 bases, with 9 bases left between them. The CDR3 sequence is CASSPSTKQETQYF. The CDR3 DNA reads as TGTGCCAGCTCACCATCAACAAAACAAGAGACCCAGTACTTC.

The chain links TRBV7-2 to TRBJ1-6, with 7 bases aligning to TRBD1. This CDR3 contains 15 residues. The V gene end was trimmed by 5 bases and the J gene end by 6 bases; junction bases not matched to a gene: 7. The germline V gene has CDR1 SGHTA and CDR2 FQGNSA. CDR3 nucleotides: TGTGCCAGCAGCCCGGACAGGATCGGTAATTCACCCCTCCACTTT. Amino acids: CASSPDRIGNSPLHF.

This clone was counted a single time. V gene TRBV27 combines with J gene TRBJ2-4; TRBD1 agrees at 7 bases. Germline loops: CDR1 MNHEY, CDR2 SMNVEV (reference sequence). V was clipped by 7 bases and J by 2 bases; unmatched bases: 11. This CDR3 contains 16 residues. The CDR3 DNA follows: TGTGCCAGCAAGCCCACAGGGGTTAGAACCAAAAACATTCAGTACTTC. Encoded protein: CASKPTGVRTKNIQYF.

The V and J genes are TRBV27 and TRBJ2-3; 7 nucleotides agree with TRBD2. The germline V gene encodes CDR1 MNHEY and CDR2 SMNVEV (reference sequence). V lost 3 bases, J lost 6 bases, and 12 bases stayed unmatched. This CDR3 is 16 amino acids long. The CDR3, as DNA: TGTGCCAGCAGTTTTGGGGCCGTTGCGGGAGCGGATACGCAGTATTTT. As protein: CASSFGAVAGADTQYF.

The CDR3 sequence: CASSSGTGLIQPQHF. CDR3 nucleotide sequence: TGTGCCAGCAGCTCAGGGACAGGTTTAATTCAGCCCCAGCATTTT. The chain has TRBV5-8 and TRBJ1-5; TRBD1 matches at 8 bases. The CDR3 runs 15 residues. Germline-derived CDR1 and CDR2 are SGHTS and YDEGEE. With 3 bases clipped from V and 6 bases from J, the junction kept 8 bases outside the gene matches. Supplemented by reference TRBV5-8 and TRBJ1-5, the full variable domain reads EAGVTQSPTHLIKTRGQQATLRCSPISGHTSVYWYQQALGLGLQFLLWYDEGEERNRGNFPPRFSGRQFPNYSSELNVNALELEDSALYLCASSSGTGLIQPQHFGDGTRLSIL.

The chain recombines TRBV6-5 with TRBJ2-7; D is possibly TRBD1 (5 bases). From germline, CDR1 is MNHEY and CDR2 SVGAGI. Trimming removed 6 bases from V and 3 bases from J, with 9 bases in between. The CDR3 contains 12 residues. The CDR3 loop is CASRPQGYEQYF. The CDR3 DNA is TGTGCCAGCAGACCTCAGGGCTACGAGCAGTACTTC.

The chain carries TRBV18 and TRBJ2-3; D gene ambiguous. Germline CDR1 KGHSH, CDR2 LQKENI. CDR3 size: 11 residues. Deletions cut 5 bases from V and 4 bases from J, with 4 bases between. CDR3 region: CASSSPDTQYF. Here the CDR3 DNA reads TGTGCCAGCTCAAGCCCAGATACGCAGTATTTT. Looking up the rest from reference TRBV18 and TRBJ2-3 gives the full variable domain: NAGVMQNPRHLVRRRGQEARLRCSPMKGHSHVYWYRQLPEEGLKFMVYLQKENIIDESGMPKERFSAEFPKEGPSILRIQQVVRGDSAAYFCASSSPDTQYFGPGTRLTVL.

The chain uses TRBV2 and TRBJ2-7; tentatively, D is TRBD2 (7 bases). The CDR3 consists of 18 residues. V was trimmed by 1 base and J by 4 bases, leaving 23 bases between them. Germline lookup yields CDR1 SNHLY and CDR2 FYNNEI. CDR3 region: CASSEVGYSGGSRYEQYF. The CDR3 nucleotides are TGTGCCAGCAGTGAAGTAGGGTATTCGGGGGGCTCTCGGTACGAGCAGTACTTC.

The CDR3 nucleotides read TGTGCCAGCAGCTCTAGCGGGAGGGAGAACAATGAGCAGTTCTTC. Its translation: CASSSSGRENNEQFF. The chain uses TRBV9 and TRBJ2-1; the match to TRBD2 covers 12 bases. V lost 4 bases, J lost 5 bases, and 4 bases stayed unmatched. The CDR3 spans 15 residues. The germline CDR1 and CDR2 sequences are SGDLS and YYNGEE. The variable domain in full, with the rest retrieved from reference TRBV9 and TRBJ2-1, is DSGVTQTPKHLITATGQRVTLRCSPRSGDLSVYWYQQSLDQGLQFLIQYYNGEERAKGNILERFSAQQFPDLHSELNLSSLELGDSALYFCASSSSGRENNEQFFGPGTRLTVL.

The rearrangement links TRBV6-5 to TRBJ1-6, with D tentatively TRBD1 (6 bases). Germline CDR1 is MNHEY and CDR2 is SVGAGI. V lost 5 bases and J 0 bases, leaving 8 bases between the germline ends. This CDR3 region has 15 residues. The CDR3 nucleotides read TGTGCCAGCAGTAGACAGGACTCCTATAATTCACCCCTCCACTTT. It codes for CASSRQDSYNSPLHF.

The chain carries TRBV28 and TRBJ1-4, with D maybe TRBD1 (6 bases). Per the germline V gene, CDR1 is MDHEN and CDR2 is SYDVKM. Trimming removed 3 bases at V and 5 bases at J, with 10 bases between. CDR3 length equals 14 residues. The CDR3 sequence: CASSFQGQNEKLFF. The CDR3 DNA follows: TGTGCCAGCAGTTTTCAGGGGCAGAATGAAAAACTGTTTTTT.

The table lists this clone with a few counts. This rearrangement joins TRBV24-1 to TRBJ2-5; the match to TRBD1 covers 8 bases. Unmatched junction bases numbered 7, after V lost 3 bases and J lost 5 bases. Germline-derived CDR1 and CDR2 are KGHDR and SFDVKD. This CDR3 spans 15 amino acids. CDR3 nucleotide sequence: TGTGCCACCAGTGATGGGACAGGCCCTCGGGAGACCCAGTACTTC. Translating it yields CATSDGTGPRETQYF.

The rearrangement uses TRBV11-2 and TRBJ1-1, with no clear D. Germline assignment: CDR1 SGHAT and CDR2 FQNNGV. The CDR3 is 12 amino acids. The V and J ends lost 2 bases and 8 bases respectively, with 9 bases between them. The CDR3 is CASSLSAGEAFF. CDR3 bases: TGTGCCAGCAGCTTATCGGCAGGAGAAGCTTTCTTT.

The chain links TRBV19 to TRBJ2-5, with D perhaps matching TRBD1 (6 bases). CDR1 is LNHDA, CDR2 SQIVND, per germline (reference sequence). Trimming took off 5 bases at V and 2 bases at J, with 9 bases between the two ends. This CDR3 has 13 residues. Here the CDR3 DNA reads TGTGCCAGTAGTGCCAGGGGTCAAGAGACCCAGTACTTC. Residues: CASSARGQETQYF.

This chain joins TRBV4-1 and TRBJ2-3, with TRBD2 identical over 11 bases. Unmatched junction bases numbered 7, after V lost 5 bases and J lost 9 bases. In germline, CDR1 is MGHRA, CDR2 YSYEKL. CDR3 length equals 14 residues. CDR3 nucleotide sequence: TGCGCCAGCAGCGATAGCGGGAGGGCCGACACGCAGTATTTT. Its protein product is CASSDSGRADTQYF.